This T cell receptor (beta chain) was found in a study of T cell repertoires in cytomegalovirus infection. Study-wide context: As its CMV epitopes, the study selected recently identified HLA-C-restricted and well-studied HLA-B-restricted targets.

A single record per CDR3 protein comes from TCRdb applying MiXCR to the reads. This sample has some 700,000 distinct CDR3 sequences; around a third occur once, and the top ten carry 18%. To note about this clonotype: What it binds is not known.

The sequencing used cultured PBMCs, collected from culture after CMV antigen stimulation. This sequence was found in a human donor in good health (CMV status not recorded). Some clones in this sample may be carry-over from other donors' samples.

CDR3 nucleotide sequence: TGCAGTGCTAGAGACACGGACAGGGGTTACGAGCAGTACTTC. Protein: CSARDTDRGYEQYF. The rearrangement joins TRBV20-1 to TRBJ2-7; 9 bases match TRBD1. V lost 0 bases, J lost 4 bases, and 4 bases stayed unmatched. The CDR3 is 14 residues long. CDR1 and CDR2 (germline): DFQATT, SNEGSKA (reference sequence).